This TCR beta chain comes out of a study of T-cell reconstitution after alpha-beta-depleted transplantation in children. Whole-study findings and limits: Reported findings indicate that, about two months after transplant, alpha-beta T cells came from several hundred expanded clones, which were derived from non-depleted graft cells. Recipient T cells and thymic progenitors that survived were the source of the high TCRbeta diversity seen at day 60 in some patients. The main origin of T-cell counts and diversity one year after transplant was newly produced T cells.

As regards this clonotype: Its antigen remains unknown.

During its preparation, the TCRbeta library received unique molecular identifiers. TCRdb itself ran the PCR reads through MiXCR, one entry per CDR3 protein. The data show about 830,000 distinct CDR3 sequences, roughly 15% seen once. CDR3 size: 17 residues. Trimming at V came to 4 bases and at J to 3 bases, leaving 10 bases not matched to a gene. The genes are TRBV12-3 or TRBV12-4 and TRBJ2-1; TRBD2 aligns across 9 bases. Material: PBMCs, mostly from graft donor cells, obtained 360 days after TCRalphabeta/CD19-depleted stem cell transplant. The clonotype was recovered from a male patient younger than 18 who had a stem cell transplant for acute lymphoblastic leukemia, so the T cells may come from the graft donor. The CDR3 spells CASSSGLAGDNYNEQFF. In nucleotides, the CDR3 is TGTGCCAGCAGTTCTGGTTTAGCGGGAGACAACTACAATGAGCAGTTCTTC.